The 30 T cell receptor beta chains presented below share a single source sample, sequenced in a study of T cells after yellow fever vaccination. From the 5' RACE reads, TCRdb called clonotypes with MiXCR, one entry per CDR3 protein. The profile shows about 85,000 distinct CDR3 sequences, roughly 13% of them singletons. The material sequenced was CD8+ T cells not binding an NS4B(214-222) dextramer, sorted from PBMCs, taken around 3 weeks after the first yellow fever vaccination. These receptors originate from a man in his late teens or twenties who received the YFV17D yellow fever vaccine.

This clonotype appeared a few times. The rearrangement joins TRBV13 to TRBJ2-1; tentatively, D is TRBD1 or TRBD2 (6 bases each). Germline loops: CDR1 PRHDT, CDR2 FYEKMQ (reference sequence). V shed 2 bases and J shed 4 bases, with 12 bases lying between them. This CDR3 is 15 amino acids long. CDR3 nucleotide sequence: TGTGCCAGCAGCTTATGGGGGGCCGCTTACAATGAGCAGTTCTTC. It is translated as CASSLWGAAYNEQFF. The full variable domain, with the rest looked up from reference TRBV13 and TRBJ2-1, is AAGVIQSPRHLIKEKRETATLKCYPIPRHDTVYWYQQGPGQDPQFLISFYEKMQSDKGSIPDRFSAQQFSDYHSELNMSSLELGDSALYFCASSLWGAAYNEQFFGPGTRLTVL.

The CDR3 DNA reads TGTGCCAGCAGTCGGGACTTTGAAAAACTGTTTTTT. Amino acid sequence: CASSRDFEKLFF. This chain uses TRBV28 with TRBJ1-4; a possible D gene is TRBD1 (5 bases). V lost 5 bases and J lost 7, with 8 bases in between. The germline V gene has CDR1 MDHEN and CDR2 SYDVKM. This CDR3 has 12 residues.

The chain employs TRBV20-1 and TRBJ2-3, with D perhaps TRBD2 (6 bases). There are 16 residues in the CDR3. Germline values: CDR1 DFQATT, CDR2 SNEGSKA (reference sequence). Trimming left V 5 bases short and J 6 bases short, with 24 bases between. The CDR3 DNA follows: TGCAGTGCTTGGCGGGACCGGGGCCCCTTACGGGATACGCAGTATTTT. It codes for CSAWRDRGPLRDTQYF.

The CDR3 DNA follows: TGTGCCAGCAGTTACGCGGCAGGGAGTCTCTACGAGCAGTACGTC. Protein sequence: CASSYAAGSLYEQYV. The chain is built from TRBV6-5 and TRBJ2-7, with D possibly being TRBD1 or TRBD2 (5 bases each). CDR1 is MNHEY, CDR2 SVGAGI, per germline. This CDR3 has 15 amino acids. V lost 2 bases and J lost 3, with 14 bases in between.

The chain joins TRBV29-1 to TRBJ2-1, with D uncertain. V was pared by 4 bases and J by 7 bases, with 8 bases between. The CDR3 loop spans 11 amino acids. Germline CDR1 is SQVTM and CDR2 is ANQGSEA. The CDR3 bases are TGCAGCGTTGTCGTGGGTAATGAGCAGTTCTTC. It specifies CSVVVGNEQFF.

This clonotype was seen more than once but under ten times. The V and J genes are TRBV5-5 and TRBJ1-2; TRBD1 matches 8 bases. This CDR3 is built from 16 residues. Looked up from germline, CDR1 is SGHKS and CDR2 is YYEKEE (reference sequence). Trimming removed 4 bases from V and 6 bases from J; junction bases left unmatched: 14. CDR3: CASSPGTGVAYDGYTF. CDR3 bases: TGTGCCAGCAGCCCCGGGACAGGCGTGGCTTACGATGGCTACACCTTC.

V usage is TRBV11-2 and J usage is TRBJ2-3, with 7 bases aligning to TRBD2. This CDR3 region has 18 residues. With 1 base clipped from V and 0 bases from J, the junction kept 10 bases outside the gene matches. Germline CDR1 SGHAT, CDR2 FQNNGV. This CDR3 is CASSLGGTGRESTDTQYF. CDR3 bases: TGTGCCAGCAGCTTAGGGGGGACGGGGAGGGAGAGCACAGATACGCAGTATTTT.

The chain employs TRBV11-3 and TRBJ2-2; D is possibly TRBD1 or TRBD2 (6 bases each). Germline V gives CDR1 SGHNT, CDR2 YENEEA. V lost 1 base to trimming and J lost 4 bases, with 13 bases between them. The CDR3 covers 16 residues. As DNA, the CDR3 is TGTGCCAGCAGCTTAGGAGGGGGGCTTGGCACCGGGGAGCTGTTTTTT. It codes for CASSLGGGLGTGELFF.

This clonotype has a handful of counts. The V and J genes are TRBV20-1 and TRBJ1-2, with 8 bases identical to TRBD1. V lost 5 bases, J lost 3 bases, and 5 bases stayed unmatched. CDR3 size: 13 residues. Germline assignment: CDR1 DFQATT and CDR2 SNEGSKA (reference sequence). CDR3 protein: CSAQGAYDYGYTF. The DNA of the CDR3 is TGCAGTGCTCAGGGGGCCTACGACTATGGCTACACCTTC.

This clonotype occurred a few times. The chain carries TRBV28 and TRBJ2-1, with 7 positions matching TRBD1. CDR1 is MDHEN and CDR2 is SYDVKM in the germline V gene. V shed 2 bases, J shed 0 bases, and the junction held 4 bases outside the gene matches. The CDR3 is 16 residues long. DNA for the CDR3: TGTGCCAGCAGTTTAAATACAGGGGTCTCCTACAATGAGCAGTTCTTC. This sequence encodes CASSLNTGVSYNEQFF.

J is TRBJ2-1 and V is TRBV7-2; D is unresolved. The CDR3 spans 16 residues. Germline-derived CDR1 and CDR2 are SGHTA and FQGNSA. V lost 7 bases and J 7 bases, leaving 23 bases between the germline ends. The CDR3 here is CASIPAPPNGGNEQFF. The DNA for the CDR3 is TGTGCCAGCATCCCCGCCCCACCCAACGGTGGGAATGAGCAGTTCTTC. Complete variable domain (other parts from reference TRBV7-2 and TRBJ2-1): GAGVSQSPSNKVTEKGKDVELRCDPISGHTALYWYRQSLGQGLEFLIYFQGNSAPDKSGLPSDRFSAERTGGSVSTLTIQRTQQEDSAVYLCASIPAPPNGGNEQFFGPGTRLTVL.

V gene TRBV28 combines with J gene TRBJ2-3; D call uncertain. With 8 bases removed from V and 0 bases from J, the gap between germline ends came to 12 bases. Germline loops: CDR1 MDHEN, CDR2 SYDVKM. The CDR3 contains 14 residues. The CDR3 nucleotides read TGTGCCAGCGCGTATAGTACTAGCACAGATACGCAGTATTTT. It specifies CASAYSTSTDTQYF.

The CDR3 loop reads CASSPGGGQPQHF. Here the CDR3 DNA reads TGTGCCAGCAGTCCAGGGGGTGGTCAGCCCCAGCATTTT. The chain combines TRBV12-3 or TRBV12-4 with TRBJ1-5; 7 bases line up with TRBD1. V was clipped by 5 bases and J by 6 bases; unmatched bases: 4. This CDR3 is 13 amino acids long.

This clonotype was seen only a few times. The chain combines TRBV19 with TRBJ1-5; D remains unclear. This CDR3 contains 16 residues. The germline V gene has CDR1 LNHDA and CDR2 SQIVND (reference sequence). Trimming removed 6 bases from V and 0 bases from J, with 15 bases in between. The CDR3 DNA reads as TGTGCCAGTAGCCCCGAGGACGGCTATAGCAATCAGCCCCAGCATTTT. Protein sequence: CASSPEDGYSNQPQHF. The full variable domain, rest sourced from reference TRBV19 and TRBJ1-5, is DGGITQSPKYLFRKEGQNVTLSCEQNLNHDAMYWYRQDPGQGLRLIYYSQIVNDFQKGDIAEGYSVSREKKESFPLTVTSAQKNPTAFYLCASSPEDGYSNQPQHFGDGTRLSIL.

CDR3 amino acids: CASSWDGSNYGYTF. CDR3 in DNA: TGTGCCAGCAGTTGGGACGGAAGCAACTATGGCTACACCTTC. The chain uses TRBV27 and TRBJ1-2; D is possibly TRBD1 (5 bases). V lost 4 bases and J 2 bases, leaving 11 bases between the germline ends. The CDR3 totals 14 residues. Germline CDR1 is MNHEY and CDR2 is SMNVEV (reference sequence).

The J gene is TRBJ1-4, the V gene TRBV4-2; TRBD1 is a possible D gene (5 bases). V lost 3 bases and J 4 bases, leaving 12 bases between the germline ends. CDR3 size: 15 residues. The germline V gene encodes CDR1 LGHNA and CDR2 YNFKEQ. The CDR3, as DNA: TGTGCCAGCAGCCACGGGGGGGAGAATAATGAAAAACTGTTTTTT. Its translation: CASSHGGENNEKLFF.

The J gene is TRBJ1-1, the V gene TRBV27; a weak D match, TRBD1 (5 bases). The germline gives CDR1 MNHEY, CDR2 SMNVEV (reference sequence). The V end was cut by 4 bases, the J end by 3 bases, with 12 bases between. The CDR3 length is 14 residues. CDR3 nucleotide sequence: TGTGCCAGCAGTTCAGGGTTGGTGGACACTGAAGCTTTCTTT. It translates to CASSSGLVDTEAFF.

In nucleotides, the CDR3 is TGTGCCAGCAGTTTACCCGGGGGCTTCTCCTACAATGAGCAGTTCTTC. Protein sequence: CASSLPGGFSYNEQFF. This chain uses TRBV27 with TRBJ2-1, with D perhaps being TRBD1 or TRBD2 (6 bases each). This CDR3 region has 16 residues. The ends were cut back, 2 bases at V and 0 bases at J, with 11 bases in the middle. The germline V gene has CDR1 MNHEY and CDR2 SMNVEV (reference sequence).

The table lists this clonotype with many counts. The chain recombines TRBV20-1 with TRBJ2-3, with 7 bases identical to TRBD1. The V segment lost 5 bases and the J segment 1 base; nucleotides outside the gene matches: 12. The CDR3 consists of 16 residues. Germline V gene data show CDR1 as DFQATT and CDR2 as SNEGSKA (reference sequence). This CDR3 reads CSAPSRQGWGTDTQYF. In DNA, the CDR3 is TGCAGTGCTCCCTCGAGACAGGGCTGGGGCACAGATACGCAGTATTTT.

V is TRBV7-2 and J is TRBJ2-1, with 12 bases matching TRBD2. Losses at the gene ends were 5 bases for V and 6 bases for J; bases not matched to a gene: 5. Germline V gene data show CDR1 as SGHTA and CDR2 as FQGNSA. The CDR3 sequence is 15 residues long. CDR3 residues: CASSLLAGGGNEQFF. In DNA, the CDR3 is TGTGCCAGCAGCCTACTAGCGGGGGGTGGCAATGAGCAGTTCTTC. The full variable domain, with the rest looked up from reference TRBV7-2 and TRBJ2-1, is GAGVSQSPSNKVTEKGKDVELRCDPISGHTALYWYRQSLGQGLEFLIYFQGNSAPDKSGLPSDRFSAERTGGSVSTLTIQRTQQEDSAVYLCASSLLAGGGNEQFFGPGTRLTVL.

The V call is TRBV28, the J call TRBJ2-5; D possibly corresponds to TRBD1 (6 bases). The germline V gene encodes CDR1 MDHEN and CDR2 SYDVKM. Trimming took off 7 bases at V and 4 bases at J, with 16 bases between the two ends. This CDR3 contains 14 residues. The CDR3: CASTTTRGRETQYF. CDR3 nucleotides: TGTGCCAGCACAACTACCAGGGGACGAGAGACCCAGTACTTC.

This clonotype was detected only a few times. This sequence joins TRBV20-1 and TRBJ2-1; tentatively, D is TRBD2 (6 bases). The CDR3 loop spans 14 amino acids. The germline V gene encodes CDR1 DFQATT and CDR2 SNEGSKA (reference sequence). V was trimmed by 5 bases and J by 0 bases, leaving 11 bases between them. The CDR3 sequence: CSALATHSYNEQFF. The CDR3, as DNA: TGCAGTGCTCTAGCGACTCACTCCTACAATGAGCAGTTCTTC.

A few counts support this clonotype. The chain carries TRBV6-1 and TRBJ1-1; a possible D gene is TRBD1 (5 bases). Germline values: CDR1 MNHNS, CDR2 SASEGT. The CDR3 is made up of 15 amino acids. The V end lost 6 bases, the J end lost 0 bases, and 14 bases lay between the germline ends. The CDR3 region has the DNA TGTGCCAGCAGCCCCAAGACAGCTATGAACACTGAAGCTTTCTTT. This encodes CASSPKTAMNTEAFF.

The sample holds a few counts of this clonotype. The chain couples TRBV7-9 to TRBJ1-1, with D perhaps matching TRBD1 (5 bases). This CDR3 comprises 11 residues. Germline loops: CDR1 SEHNR, CDR2 FQNEAQ (reference sequence). Trimming removed 5 bases at V and 6 bases at J, with 7 bases between. The CDR3 is CASSLTAEAFF. In nucleotides, the CDR3 is TGTGCCAGCAGCCTGACAGCTGAAGCTTTCTTT.

The chain has TRBV4-3 and TRBJ2-3; 7 positions match TRBD1. CDR3 length: 15 residues. Germline V lookup: CDR1 LGHNA, CDR2 YSLEER. The junction had 10 bases not matched to a gene; V was cut back by 3 bases and J by 7 bases. The chain's CDR3 is CASSQGTARAHTQYF. For the CDR3, the DNA is TGCGCCAGCAGCCAGGGGACAGCCAGGGCCCATACGCAGTATTTT.

The chain recombines TRBV7-6 with TRBJ2-5, with a weak D call TRBD1 (5 bases). Deletions cut 1 base from V and 1 base from J, with 10 bases between. The germline V gene encodes CDR1 SGHVS and CDR2 FNYEAQ. This CDR3 is built from 15 residues. The CDR3 spells CASSLGGAPQETQYF. In nucleotides, the CDR3 is TGTGCCAGCAGCTTAGGTGGGGCGCCCCAAGAGACCCAGTACTTC.

There are a few counts of this clonotype. The rearrangement uses TRBV11-2 and TRBJ1-1; TRBD1 matches at 10 bases. J was trimmed by 6 bases and V by 5 bases; bases with no gene match: 12. The CDR3 sequence is 16 residues long. The germline V gene encodes CDR1 SGHAT and CDR2 FQNNGV. The CDR3 region has the DNA TGTGCCAGCAGCGAGGGGCTGACAGGGGGCGTCGCTGAAGCTTTCTTT. This translates into CASSEGLTGGVAEAFF. The full variable domain, with the rest looked up from reference TRBV11-2 and TRBJ1-1, is EAGVAQSPRYKIIEKRQSVAFWCNPISGHATLYWYQQILGQGPKLLIQFQNNGVVDDSQLPKDRFSAERLKGVDSTLKIQPAKLEDSAVYLCASSEGLTGGVAEAFFGQGTRLTVV.

This clonotype has only a few counts. The chain has TRBV4-1 and TRBJ1-1, with 8 bases identical to TRBD1. Germline loops: CDR1 MGHRA, CDR2 YSYEKL. The CDR3 spans 17 residues. The trim removed 2 bases at V and 4 bases at J, leaving 12 bases unmatched. The CDR3 nucleotides read TGCGCCAGCAGCCAATCCCCCACCGGACAGGGTGGCACTGAAGCTTTCTTT. Translating gives CASSQSPTGQGGTEAFF.

The V gene is TRBV3-1, the J gene TRBJ2-2; D tentatively reads TRBD1 or TRBD2 (5 bases each). The CDR3 runs to 22 residues. With 0 bases removed from V and 1 base from J, the gap between germline ends came to 27 bases. Germline CDR1 reads LGHDT; CDR2 reads YNNKEL (reference sequence). The CDR3 loop is CASSQDTGRDRLTPGNTGELFF. The CDR3 DNA reads TGTGCCAGCAGCCAAGATACGGGGCGCGATAGACTGACACCCGGGAACACCGGGGAGCTGTTTTTT.

This clonotype was seen a handful of times. The chain recombines TRBV4-1 with TRBJ2-7, with D hard to call. Germline CDR1 MGHRA, CDR2 YSYEKL. This CDR3 spans 13 amino acids. Deletions cut 2 bases from V and 4 bases from J, with 9 bases between. The CDR3 is CASSQTDGYEQYF. The CDR3 coding sequence is TGCGCCAGCAGCCAAACTGACGGGTACGAGCAGTACTTC.